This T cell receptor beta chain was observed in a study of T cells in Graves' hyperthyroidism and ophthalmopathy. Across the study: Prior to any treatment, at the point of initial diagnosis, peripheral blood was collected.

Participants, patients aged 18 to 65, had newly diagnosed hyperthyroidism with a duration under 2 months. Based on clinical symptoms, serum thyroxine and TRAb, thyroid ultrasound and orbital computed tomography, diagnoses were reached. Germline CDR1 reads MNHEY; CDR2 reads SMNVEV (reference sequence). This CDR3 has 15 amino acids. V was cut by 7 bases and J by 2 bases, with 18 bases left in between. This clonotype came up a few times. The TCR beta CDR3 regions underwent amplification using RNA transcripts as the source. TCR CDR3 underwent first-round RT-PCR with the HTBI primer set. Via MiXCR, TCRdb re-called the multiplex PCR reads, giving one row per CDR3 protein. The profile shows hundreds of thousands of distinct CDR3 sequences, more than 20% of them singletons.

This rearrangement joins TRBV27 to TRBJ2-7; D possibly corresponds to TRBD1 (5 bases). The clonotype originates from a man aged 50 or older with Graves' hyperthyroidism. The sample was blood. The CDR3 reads CASINLGPATYEQYF. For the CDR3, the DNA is TGTGCCAGCATTAACCTGGGGCCAGCGACCTACGAGCAGTACTTC.